This T cell receptor (beta chain) originates from a study of blood T cell repertoires in COVID-19. There are 15 residues in the CDR3. Trimming removed 5 bases from V and 5 bases from J; junction bases left unmatched: 7. In germline, CDR1 is LNHDA, CDR2 SQIVND (reference sequence). Only in-frame clones appear in the TCRdb table, and some are missing; sequencing was by immunoSEQ multiplex PCR. The repertoire holds some 260,000 clones, with 80% to 90% as singletons. The TCR comes from a man in his forties or fifties who had recovered from COVID-19. What was sequenced was PBMCs or T cells enriched from blood (not recorded which). The rearrangement links TRBV19 to TRBJ2-7, with 12 nucleotides matching TRBD1. The chain's CDR3 is CASSLRDRGPNEQYF. DNA for the CDR3: TGTGCCAGTAGTTTGAGGGACAGGGGGCCCAACGAGCAGTACTTC. Together with reference TRBV19 and TRBJ2-7, the CDR3 gives the full variable domain: DGGITQSPKYLFRKEGQNVTLSCEQNLNHDAMYWYRQDPGQGLRLIYYSQIVNDFQKGDIAEGYSVSREKKESFPLTVTSAQKNPTAFYLCASSLRDRGPNEQYFGPGTRLTVT.